A single sample gave rise to the 24 T cell receptor beta chains below, sequenced in a study of blood T cell repertoires in COVID-19. Using immunoSEQ multiplex PCR, the repertoire was profiled, and TCRdb retains in-frame clones only, with some absent. The sample gives roughly 390,000 clones, around 87% of which show up once; less than 11% is in the top ten. The source material was peripheral blood. Source of these receptors: a woman aged 25-40 years with COVID-19, enrolled during active disease.

The V call is TRBV28, the J call TRBJ2-7, with TRBD2 identical over 7 bases. The germline CDR1 and CDR2 sequences are MDHEN and SYDVKM. This CDR3 region has 15 residues. V shed 6 bases, J shed 4 bases, and the junction held 12 bases outside the gene matches. CDR3 region: CASSLGSSGMYEQYF. The CDR3 region has the DNA TGTGCCAGCAGCCTCGGATCTAGCGGAATGTACGAGCAGTACTTC.

This chain joins TRBV27 and TRBJ1-1, with D tentatively TRBD1 (6 bases). The CDR3 is 15 amino acids. Trimming removed 0 bases from V and 4 bases from J, with 12 bases in between. Germline CDR1 MNHEY, CDR2 SMNVEV (reference sequence). CDR3 DNA sequence: TGTGCCAGCAGTTTATCGGTAGAAGGGGGCACTGAAGCTTTCTTT. Protein product: CASSLSVEGGTEAFF.

This chain links TRBV6-1 with TRBJ1-5, with D unclear. Trimming removed 3 bases from V and 1 base from J, with 10 bases in between. The CDR3 length is 15 residues. Germline V gene sequence: CDR1 MNHNS, CDR2 SASEGT. CDR3 loop: CASSDERASNQPQHF. The CDR3 bases are TGTGCCAGCAGTGATGAGCGGGCAAGCAATCAGCCCCAGCATTTT.

J is TRBJ2-7 and V is TRBV18; the D is unclear. CDR1 and CDR2 (germline): KGHSH, LQKENI. The CDR3 is 14 amino acids. The V gene lost 4 bases and the J gene lost 1 base, with 11 bases spanning the gap. The CDR3 reads CASSRAPSSYEQYF. DNA for the CDR3: TGTGCCAGCTCACGGGCACCATCTTCCTACGAGCAGTACTTC. Based on the CDR3 plus reference TRBV18 and TRBJ2-7, the full variable domain is NAGVMQNPRHLVRRRGQEARLRCSPMKGHSHVYWYRQLPEEGLKFMVYLQKENIIDESGMPKERFSAEFPKEGPSILRIQQVVRGDSAAYFCASSRAPSSYEQYFGPGTRLTVT.

V usage is TRBV20-1 and J usage is TRBJ1-2; D remains ambiguous. V lost 6 bases and J 10 bases, leaving 12 bases between the germline ends. Germline assignment: CDR1 DFQATT and CDR2 SNEGSKA (reference sequence). The CDR3 sequence is 10 residues long. CDR3 sequence reads: CSAIGPVYTF. DNA of the CDR3: TGCAGTGCCATTGGGCCGGTCTACACCTTC.

The chain uses TRBV6-6 and TRBJ2-5; 12 positions match TRBD2. V lost 0 bases, J lost 7 bases, and 6 bases stayed unmatched. This CDR3 contains 16 residues. Germline-derived CDR1 and CDR2 are MNHNY and SVGAGI (reference sequence). CDR3 loop: CASSYSGSSGRGTQYF. As DNA, the CDR3 is TGTGCCAGCAGTTACTCGGGTTCTAGCGGGAGGGGGACCCAGTACTTC.

This chain uses TRBV5-1 with TRBJ2-2; 10 bases match TRBD1. V gave up 4 bases and J gave up 2 bases; unmatched junction bases: 17. Germline CDR1 SGHRS, CDR2 YFSETQ. The CDR3 loop spans 20 amino acids. CDR3 sequence (DNA): TGCGCCAGCAGCGGAAGACAGGGGGCCCGGACAACGGGAAACACCGGGGAGCTGTTTTTT. Translating gives CASSGRQGARTTGNTGELFF.

For this clone: This sample includes further DNA sequences coding for the same CDR3. The rearrangement links TRBV28 to TRBJ1-1; weak D call: TRBD1 (5 bases). The germline V gene has CDR1 MDHEN and CDR2 SYDVKM. V shed 2 bases and J shed 4 bases, with 11 bases lying between them. This CDR3 has 14 residues. This CDR3 reads CASSLRGGSTEAFF. The CDR3 nucleotides read TGTGCCAGCAGTTTAAGGGGCGGGAGCACTGAAGCTTTCTTT.

The V gene is TRBV5-1, the J gene TRBJ2-2; D unresolved. Looked up from germline, CDR1 is SGHRS and CDR2 is YFSETQ. This CDR3 has 14 amino acids. Trimming took off 4 bases at V and 2 bases at J, with 9 bases between the two ends. CDR3 sequence: CASSNGYNTGELFF. DNA for the CDR3: TGCGCCAGCAGCAACGGTTATAACACCGGGGAGCTGTTTTTT. Supplemented by reference TRBV5-1 and TRBJ2-2, the full variable domain reads KAGVTQTPRYLIKTRGQQVTLSCSPISGHRSVSWYQQTPGQGLQFLFEYFSETQRNKGNFPGRFSGRQFSNSRSEMNVSTLELGDSALYLCASSNGYNTGELFFGEGSRLTVL.

J is TRBJ1-2 and V is TRBV18, with TRBD1 identical over 8 bases. The V gene's germline CDR1 is KGHSH and CDR2 LQKENI. The V segment lost 0 bases and the J segment 2 bases; nucleotides outside the gene matches: 2. The CDR3 contains 15 residues. The chain's CDR3 is CASSPPSGGNYGYTF. CDR3 sequence (DNA): TGTGCCAGCTCACCACCTTCAGGGGGCAACTATGGCTACACCTTC.

The V call is TRBV5-5, the J call TRBJ1-4, with D perhaps matching TRBD1 (6 bases). The V end was cut by 4 bases, the J end by 6 bases, with 16 bases between. CDR1 is SGHKS and CDR2 is YYEKEE in the germline V gene (reference sequence). This CDR3 has 15 amino acids. CDR3 coding DNA: TGTGCCAGCAGCATCATGGGCAGGGGATATGAAAAACTGTTTTTT. Translation: CASSIMGRGYEKLFF.

The rearrangement uses TRBV10-3 and TRBJ2-3, with 7 positions matching TRBD1. Losses at the gene ends were 0 bases for V and 2 bases for J; bases not matched to a gene: 8. The CDR3 runs 17 residues. Germline V gene lookup returns CDR1 ENHRY and CDR2 SYGVKD. The CDR3, as DNA: TGTGCCATCAGTGAGTCAGGGGGCGGCGTATCCACAGATACGCAGTATTTT. Protein product: CAISESGGGVSTDTQYF.

This chain connects TRBV28 to TRBJ2-3, with D tentatively TRBD2 (5 bases). This CDR3 contains 17 residues. Germline V CDR1 and CDR2: MDHEN, SYDVKM. V dropped 5 bases and J dropped 2 bases, with 20 bases sitting between them. The CDR3 protein is CASSPGGGRLHTDTQYF. The DNA for the CDR3 is TGTGCCAGCAGTCCTGGAGGTGGCAGATTACACACAGATACGCAGTATTTT.

The V and J genes are TRBV4-2 and TRBJ2-3; 11 bases align to TRBD2. J lost 2 bases, V lost 4 bases, and 2 bases had no gene match. Germline V CDR1 and CDR2: LGHNA, YNFKEQ. The CDR3 spans 15 residues. The CDR3 reads CASSPGLAATDTQYF. CDR3 DNA sequence: TGTGCCAGCAGCCCGGGACTAGCGGCCACAGATACGCAGTATTTT.

The rearrangement uses TRBV19 and TRBJ2-7; perhaps TRBD1 as D (7 bases). Trimming stripped 7 bases from V and 2 bases from J, with 15 bases between. Germline V CDR1 and CDR2: LNHDA, SQIVND (reference sequence). The CDR3 runs to 14 residues. DNA of the CDR3: TGTGCCAGTAACCCCAGGGGGGTGCCCTACGAGCAGTACTTC. Protein sequence: CASNPRGVPYEQYF.

This clone was detected only once. The CDR3 DNA reads TGTGCCAGCAGCCTCGGGACAGAAGGCGCTAATGAAAAACTGTTTTTT. It translates to CASSLGTEGANEKLFF. The gene calls are TRBV3-1 (or the pseudogene TRBV3-2) and TRBJ1-4, with TRBD1 matching over 7 bases. This CDR3 region has 16 residues. With V trimmed by 4 bases and J by 3 bases, 8 bases remained unmatched. Germline CDR1 reads LGHDT; CDR2 reads YNNKEL (reference sequence).

In DNA, the CDR3 is TGTGCCAGCAGTGACCCGAGAATACAGGGAAGCACAGATACGCAGTATTTT. Encoded protein: CASSDPRIQGSTDTQYF. This sequence joins TRBV6-1 and TRBJ2-3; a weak D match, TRBD1 (6 bases). The CDR3 is 17 amino acids. V dropped 3 bases and J dropped 0 bases, with 16 bases sitting between them. Per the germline V gene, CDR1 is MNHNS and CDR2 is SASEGT.

The V and J genes are TRBV5-8 and TRBJ2-1; possibly TRBD2 for D (6 bases). The germline V gene has CDR1 SGHTS and CDR2 YDEGEE. The CDR3 is 17 amino acids. Trimming removed 4 bases from V and 7 bases from J, with 24 bases in between. The CDR3 DNA follows: TGTGCCAGCAGCCCGCCTAAGGGACTTTTTGGTTTGAATGAGCAGTTCTTC. It is translated as CASSPPKGLFGLNEQFF.

This chain joins TRBV19 and TRBJ2-1, with 7 nucleotides matching TRBD2. Germline V lookup: CDR1 LNHDA, CDR2 SQIVND (reference sequence). With V trimmed by 7 bases and J by 0 bases, 6 bases remained unmatched. This CDR3 comprises 15 residues. The CDR3 DNA reads TGTGCCAGTATGGGGCGCGGGAGCTCCTACAATGAGCAGTTCTTC. Protein: CASMGRGSSYNEQFF.

The chain uses TRBV28 and TRBJ1-2; 8 bases agree with TRBD1. Trimming cost V 3 bases and J 6 bases; bases outside gene matches: 9. CDR1 is MDHEN and CDR2 is SYDVKM in the germline V gene. This CDR3 has 15 amino acids. For the CDR3, the DNA is TGTGCCAGCAGTTTTCACGGCAGGGGGCTCGATGGCTACACCTTC. Protein: CASSFHGRGLDGYTF.

The CDR3 DNA reads as TGTGCCAGTAGAGGGACAGGATTGTCCTATGGCTACACCTTC. Its protein is CASRGTGLSYGYTF. The chain recombines TRBV19 with TRBJ1-2; 8 nucleotides agree with TRBD1. The germline V gene has CDR1 LNHDA and CDR2 SQIVND (reference sequence). There are 14 residues in the CDR3. With V trimmed by 6 bases and J by 4 bases, 7 bases remained unmatched.

The chain carries TRBV9 and TRBJ2-7; perhaps TRBD2 as D (6 bases). The length of the CDR3 is 14 residues. V gave up 0 bases and J gave up 1 base, with 8 bases separating them. CDR1 and CDR2 (germline): SGDLS, YYNGEE. The CDR3 loop reads CASSVAAGSYEQYF. CDR3 coding DNA: TGTGCCAGCAGCGTAGCGGCGGGATCCTACGAGCAGTACTTC.

In its sample, this clone was seen once. The chain uses TRBV7-2 and TRBJ2-1, with TRBD2 matching over 8 bases. The J segment lost 7 bases and the V segment lost 5 bases, leaving 10 bases of the junction unmatched. The CDR3 sequence is 15 residues long. The germline V gene encodes CDR1 SGHTA and CDR2 FQGNSA. CDR3 sequence (DNA): TGTGCCAGCAGCCCTAGCAGCCTAGCGGGTAATGAGCAGTTCTTC. Translation: CASSPSSLAGNEQFF. Filled out from reference TRBV7-2 and TRBJ2-1, the complete variable domain reads GAGVSQSPSNKVTEKGKDVELRCDPISGHTALYWYRQSLGQGLEFLIYFQGNSAPDKSGLPSDRFSAERTGGSVSTLTIQRTQQEDSAVYLCASSPSSLAGNEQFFGPGTRLTVL.

The chain employs TRBV18 and TRBJ1-1, with D unresolved. Per the germline V gene, CDR1 is KGHSH and CDR2 is LQKENI. This CDR3 has 15 residues. Trimming pared 3 bases from V and 1 base from J, leaving 12 bases between. In nucleotides, the CDR3 is TGTGCCAGCTCACCCCGGGTGTTCGAGAACACTGAAGCTTTCTTT. Amino acids: CASSPRVFENTEAFF.